This entry describes one T cell receptor (beta chain). The antigen is unknown. Primers for the PCR totalled 60 Vbeta and 13 Jbeta. TCRdb keeps only in-frame clones here, not all; method: immunoSEQ multiplex PCR. Seen in this sample are about 110,000 clones; the ten most common clones hold 0.55% to 0.65%. The data originate from a study of cytomegalovirus exposure and HLA in healthy donors. Study-wide results and caveats: According to a later analysis, most TCR beta chains associated with CMV appeared HLA-restricted.

This CDR3 has 14 residues. V was clipped by 4 bases and J by 7 bases; unmatched bases: 8. Per the germline V gene, CDR1 is SGHDT and CDR2 is YYEEEE. Sample: PBMCs. The receptor comes from a man in his fifties or sixties in good health and CMV-seronegative. The rearrangement links TRBV5-6 to TRBJ1-1, with 9 bases lining up with TRBD1. The CDR3 here is CASSPGQGPFEAFF. The CDR3 region has the DNA TGTGCCAGCAGCCCGGGACAGGGACCTTTTGAAGCTTTCTTT. The full variable domain, its missing parts supplied by reference TRBV5-6 and TRBJ1-1, is DAGVTQSPTHLIKTRGQQVTLRCSPKSGHDTVSWYQQALGQGPQFIFQYYEEEERQRGNFPDRFSGHQFPNYSSELNVNALLLGDSALYLCASSPGQGPFEAFFGQGTRLTVV.